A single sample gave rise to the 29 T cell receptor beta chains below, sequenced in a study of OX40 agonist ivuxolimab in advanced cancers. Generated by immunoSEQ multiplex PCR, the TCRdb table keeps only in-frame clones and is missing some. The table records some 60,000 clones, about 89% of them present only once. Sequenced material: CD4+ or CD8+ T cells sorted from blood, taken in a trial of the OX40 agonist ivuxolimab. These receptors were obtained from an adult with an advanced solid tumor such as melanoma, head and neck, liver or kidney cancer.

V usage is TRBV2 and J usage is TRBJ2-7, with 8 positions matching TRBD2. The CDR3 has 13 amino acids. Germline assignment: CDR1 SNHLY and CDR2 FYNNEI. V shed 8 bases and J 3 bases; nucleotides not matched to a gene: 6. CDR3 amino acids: CASPGGFIYEQYF. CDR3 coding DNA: TGTGCCAGCCCGGGGGGGTTTATCTACGAGCAGTACTTC.

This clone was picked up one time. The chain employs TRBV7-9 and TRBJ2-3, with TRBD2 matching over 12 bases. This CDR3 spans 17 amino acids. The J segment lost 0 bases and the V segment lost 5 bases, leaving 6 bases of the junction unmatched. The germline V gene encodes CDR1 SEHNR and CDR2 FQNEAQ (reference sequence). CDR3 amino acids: CASSGTSGGQSTDTQYF. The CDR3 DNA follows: TGTGCCAGCAGCGGAACTAGCGGGGGGCAGAGCACAGATACGCAGTATTTT.

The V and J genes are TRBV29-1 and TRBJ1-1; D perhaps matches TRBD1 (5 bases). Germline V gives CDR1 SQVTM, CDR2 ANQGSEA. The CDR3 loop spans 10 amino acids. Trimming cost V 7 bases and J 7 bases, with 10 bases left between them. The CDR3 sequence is CSAGTVEAFF. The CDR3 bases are TGCAGCGCCGGGACGGTTGAAGCTTTCTTT.

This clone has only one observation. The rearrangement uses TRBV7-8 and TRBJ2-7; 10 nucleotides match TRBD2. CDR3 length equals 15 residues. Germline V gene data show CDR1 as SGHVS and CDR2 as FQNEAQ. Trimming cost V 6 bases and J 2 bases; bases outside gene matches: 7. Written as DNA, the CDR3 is TGTGCCAGCAGGTATAGCGGGGGGCCAACCTACGAGCAGTACTTC. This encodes CASRYSGGPTYEQYF.

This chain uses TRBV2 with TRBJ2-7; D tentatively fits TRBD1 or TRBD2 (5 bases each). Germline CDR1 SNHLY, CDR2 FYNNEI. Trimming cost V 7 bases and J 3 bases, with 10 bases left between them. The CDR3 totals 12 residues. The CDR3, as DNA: TGTGCCAGCACGGGACCGCTCTACGAGCAGTACTTC. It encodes CASTGPLYEQYF.

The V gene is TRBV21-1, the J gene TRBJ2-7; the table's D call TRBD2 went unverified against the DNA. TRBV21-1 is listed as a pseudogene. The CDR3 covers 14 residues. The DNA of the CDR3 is TGTGCCAGCAGCACCCATCGGAGCTCCTACGAGCAGTACTTC. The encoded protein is CASSTHRSSYEQYF.

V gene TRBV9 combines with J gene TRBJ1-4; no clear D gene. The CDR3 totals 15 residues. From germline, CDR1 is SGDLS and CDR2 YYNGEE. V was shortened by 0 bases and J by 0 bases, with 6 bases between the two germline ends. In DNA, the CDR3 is TGTGCCAGCAGCGTAGCAGGAACAACTAATGAAAAACTGTTTTTT. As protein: CASSVAGTTNEKLFF.

The CDR3 bases are TGTGCCAGCAGTGAACTAGCGGGTTCTAGCACAGATACGCAGTATTTT. Its translation: CASSELAGSSTDTQYF. This chain connects TRBV28 to TRBJ2-3; TRBD2 matches 9 bases. This CDR3 comprises 16 residues. Germline CDR1 and CDR2: MDHEN and SYDVKM. Losses at the gene ends were 5 bases for V and 0 bases for J; bases not matched to a gene: 6.

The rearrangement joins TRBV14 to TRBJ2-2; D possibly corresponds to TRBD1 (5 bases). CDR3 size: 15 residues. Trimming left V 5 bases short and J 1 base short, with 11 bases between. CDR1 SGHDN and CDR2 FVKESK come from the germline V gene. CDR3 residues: CASSTQGMNTGELFF. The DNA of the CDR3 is TGTGCCAGCAGCACTCAGGGAATGAACACCGGGGAGCTGTTTTTT. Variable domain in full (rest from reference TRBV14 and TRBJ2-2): EAGVTQFPSHSVIEKGQTVTLRCDPISGHDNLYWYRRVMGKEIKFLLHFVKESKQDESGMPNNRFLAERTGGTYSTLKVQPAELEDSGVYFCASSTQGMNTGELFFGEGSRLTVL.

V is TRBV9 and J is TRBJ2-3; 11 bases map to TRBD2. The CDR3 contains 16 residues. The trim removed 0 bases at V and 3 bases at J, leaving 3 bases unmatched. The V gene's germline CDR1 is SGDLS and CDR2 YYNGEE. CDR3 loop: CASSVVSGGVTDTQYF. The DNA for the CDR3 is TGTGCCAGCAGCGTAGTTAGCGGGGGGGTGACAGATACGCAGTATTTT.

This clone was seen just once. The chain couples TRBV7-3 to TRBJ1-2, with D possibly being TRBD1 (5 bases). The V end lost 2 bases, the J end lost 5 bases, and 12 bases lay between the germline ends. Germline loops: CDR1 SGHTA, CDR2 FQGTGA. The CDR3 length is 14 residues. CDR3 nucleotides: TGTGCCAGCAGCTTAGAACCGGGACTGTATGGCTACACCTTC. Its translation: CASSLEPGLYGYTF.

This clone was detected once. CDR3 residues: CASSRGNQPQHF. The CDR3 DNA reads TGTGCCAGCAGTCGCGGCAATCAGCCCCAGCATTTT. This sequence joins TRBV6-1 and TRBJ1-5, with unresolved D. V was pared by 5 bases and J by 2 bases, with 4 bases between. The CDR3 loop spans 12 amino acids. In germline, CDR1 is MNHNS, CDR2 SASEGT.

The CDR3 reads CASSVGGRLDEQYF. In DNA, the CDR3 is TGTGCCAGCAGCGTCGGGGGGCGCCTCGACGAGCAGTACTTC. The V call is TRBV27, the J call TRBJ2-7; D perhaps matches TRBD2 (7 bases). The V and J ends lost 6 bases and 5 bases respectively, with 17 bases between them. Per the germline V gene, CDR1 is MNHEY and CDR2 is SMNVEV (reference sequence). The CDR3 contains 14 residues.

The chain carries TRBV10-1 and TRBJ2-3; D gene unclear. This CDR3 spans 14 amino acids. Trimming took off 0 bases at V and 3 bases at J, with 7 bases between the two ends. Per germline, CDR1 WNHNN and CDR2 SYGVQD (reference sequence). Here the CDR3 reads CASSESYLTDTQYF. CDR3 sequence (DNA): TGCGCCAGCAGTGAGTCGTATCTGACAGATACGCAGTATTTT.

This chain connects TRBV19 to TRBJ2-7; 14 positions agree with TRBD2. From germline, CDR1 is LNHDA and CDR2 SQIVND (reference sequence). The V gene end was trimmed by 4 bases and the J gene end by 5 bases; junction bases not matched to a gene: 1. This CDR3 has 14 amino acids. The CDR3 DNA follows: TGTGCCAGTAGTACGGGACTAGCGGGGGACGAGCAGTACTTC. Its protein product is CASSTGLAGDEQYF.

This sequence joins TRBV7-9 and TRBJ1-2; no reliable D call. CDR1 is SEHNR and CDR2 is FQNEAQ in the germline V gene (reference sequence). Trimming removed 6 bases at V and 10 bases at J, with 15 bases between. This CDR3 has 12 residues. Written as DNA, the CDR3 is TGTGCCAGCAGATCCCACCTCCCAGACTACACCTTC. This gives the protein CASRSHLPDYTF. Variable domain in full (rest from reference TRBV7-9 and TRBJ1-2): DTGVSQNPRHKITKRGQNVTFRCDPISEHNRLYWYRQTLGQGPEFLTYFQNEAQLEKSRLLSDRFSAERPKGSFSTLEIQRTEQGDSAMYLCASRSHLPDYTFGSGTRLTVV.

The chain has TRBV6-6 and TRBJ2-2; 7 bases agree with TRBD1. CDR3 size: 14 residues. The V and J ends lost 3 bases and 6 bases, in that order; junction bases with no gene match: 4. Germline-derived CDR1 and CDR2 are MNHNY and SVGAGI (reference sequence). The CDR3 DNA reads TGTGCCAGCAGTTATTTACAGGGGTCCGGGGAGCTGTTTTTT. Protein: CASSYLQGSGELFF.

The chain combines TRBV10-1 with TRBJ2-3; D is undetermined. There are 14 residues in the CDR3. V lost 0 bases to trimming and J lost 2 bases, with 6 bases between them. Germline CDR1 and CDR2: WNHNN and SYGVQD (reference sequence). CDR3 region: CASSESVDTDTQYF. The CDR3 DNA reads TGCGCCAGCAGTGAGTCGGTGGACACAGATACGCAGTATTTT.

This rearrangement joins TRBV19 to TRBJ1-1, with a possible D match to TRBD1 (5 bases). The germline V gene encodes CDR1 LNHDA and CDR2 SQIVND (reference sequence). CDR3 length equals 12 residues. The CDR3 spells CAIEVGGTEAFF. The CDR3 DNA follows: TGTGCTATAGAAGTTGGGGGCACTGAAGCTTTCTTT.

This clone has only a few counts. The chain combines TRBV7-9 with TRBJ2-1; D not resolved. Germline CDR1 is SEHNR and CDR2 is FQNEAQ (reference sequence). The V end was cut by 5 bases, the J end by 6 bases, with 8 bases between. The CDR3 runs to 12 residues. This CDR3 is CASSITINEQFF. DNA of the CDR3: TGTGCCAGCAGCATAACAATCAATGAGCAGTTCTTC.

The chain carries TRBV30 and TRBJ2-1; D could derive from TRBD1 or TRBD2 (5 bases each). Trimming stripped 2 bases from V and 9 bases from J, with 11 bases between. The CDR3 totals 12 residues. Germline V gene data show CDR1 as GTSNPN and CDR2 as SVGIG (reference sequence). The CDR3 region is CAWSLVGVEQFF. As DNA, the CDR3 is TGTGCCTGGAGTCTGGTGGGGGTTGAGCAGTTCTTC.

The CDR3 coding sequence is TGTGCCAGCAGCCTACGAAGCGGGGGGGCCGGAGATACGCAGTATTTT. It encodes CASSLRSGGAGDTQYF. The chain combines TRBV5-4 with TRBJ2-3, with TRBD2 identical over 10 bases. The CDR3 runs 16 residues. Germline CDR1 SGHNT, CDR2 YYREEE (reference sequence). The V gene end was trimmed by 4 bases and the J gene end by 5 bases; junction bases not matched to a gene: 10. Using reference TRBV5-4 and TRBJ2-3 for the parts outside the CDR3, the full variable domain is ETGVTQSPTHLIKTRGQQVTLRCSSQSGHNTVSWYQQALGQGPQFIFQYYREEENGRGNFPPRFSGLQFPNYSSELNVNALELDDSALYLCASSLRSGGAGDTQYFGPGTRLTVL.

CDR3 DNA sequence: TGCGCCAGCAGTGCAATAGTAGCGGGGGAGCAGTTCTTC. Protein product: CASSAIVAGEQFF. The chain employs TRBV10-1 and TRBJ2-1; 8 nucleotides agree with TRBD2. The CDR3 contains 13 residues. J lost 10 bases, V lost 4 bases, and 6 bases had no gene match. In germline, CDR1 is WNHNN, CDR2 SYGVQD (reference sequence).

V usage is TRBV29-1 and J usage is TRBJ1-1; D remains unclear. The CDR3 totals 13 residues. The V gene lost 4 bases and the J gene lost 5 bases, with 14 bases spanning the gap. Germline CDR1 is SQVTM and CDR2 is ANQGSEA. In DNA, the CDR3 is TGCAGCGTTGTTGGGTGGCCGGGGACTGAAGCTTTCTTT. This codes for CSVVGWPGTEAFF.

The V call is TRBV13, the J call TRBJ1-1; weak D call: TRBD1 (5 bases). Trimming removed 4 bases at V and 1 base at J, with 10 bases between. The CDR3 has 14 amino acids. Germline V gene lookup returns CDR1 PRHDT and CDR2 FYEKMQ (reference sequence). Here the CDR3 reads CASSSGMANTEAFF. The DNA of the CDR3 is TGTGCCAGCAGCTCAGGGATGGCGAACACTGAAGCTTTCTTT.

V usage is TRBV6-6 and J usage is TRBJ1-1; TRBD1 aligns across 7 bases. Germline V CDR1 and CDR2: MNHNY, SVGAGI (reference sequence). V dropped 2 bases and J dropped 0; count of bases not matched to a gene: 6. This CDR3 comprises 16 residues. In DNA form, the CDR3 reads TGTGCCAGCAGTTACAGGGGACAGACATTGAACACTGAAGCTTTCTTT. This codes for CASSYRGQTLNTEAFF.

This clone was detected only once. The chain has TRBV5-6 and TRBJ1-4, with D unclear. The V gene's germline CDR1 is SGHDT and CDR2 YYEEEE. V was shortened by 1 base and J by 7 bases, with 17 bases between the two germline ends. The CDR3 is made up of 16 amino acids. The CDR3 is CASSLSRADRREKLFF. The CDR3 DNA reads TGTGCCAGCAGCTTGAGTAGAGCTGATCGTCGTGAAAAACTGTTTTTT.

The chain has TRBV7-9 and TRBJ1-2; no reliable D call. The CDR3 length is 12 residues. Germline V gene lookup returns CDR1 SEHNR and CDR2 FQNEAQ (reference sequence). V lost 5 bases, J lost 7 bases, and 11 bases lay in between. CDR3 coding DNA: TGTGCCAGCAGCGGTTACAGCATTGGCTACACCTTC. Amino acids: CASSGYSIGYTF. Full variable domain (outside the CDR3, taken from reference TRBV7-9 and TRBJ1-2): DTGVSQNPRHKITKRGQNVTFRCDPISEHNRLYWYRQTLGQGPEFLTYFQNEAQLEKSRLLSDRFSAERPKGSFSTLEIQRTEQGDSAMYLCASSGYSIGYTFGSGTRLTVV.

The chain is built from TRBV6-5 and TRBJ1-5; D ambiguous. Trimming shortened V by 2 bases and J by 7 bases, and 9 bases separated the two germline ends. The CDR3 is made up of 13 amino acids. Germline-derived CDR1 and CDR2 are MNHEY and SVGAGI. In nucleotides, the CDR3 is TGTGCCAGCAGTTACGAACAAGGCCAGCCCCAGCATTTT. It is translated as CASSYEQGQPQHF.